Below are 14 T cell receptor beta chains sequenced from a single sample in a study of human T cells and chemical hapten exposure. Each CDR3 protein gets one entry after TCRdb re-called the RACE reads with MiXCR. In the table there are 300,000 to 450,000 distinct CDR3 sequences, 5.5% of which are singletons. Described time point: pre-sensitization, week 0. Specified treatment: therapeutic diphenylcyclopropenone sensitization with weekly scalp DPC. Sequenced material: whole blood, taken in connection with sensitization to the hapten diphenylcyclopropenone (DPC). The receptor source for this set is a woman aged 18 to 35 with alopecia areata. Some clones in this sample may be carry-over from other donors' samples.

This clonotype was seen many times. This chain links TRBV28 with TRBJ2-6; D is perhaps TRBD1 or TRBD2 (6 bases each). CDR3 length: 15 amino acids. The V end lost 6 bases, the J end lost 4 bases, and 13 bases lay between the germline ends. The germline CDR1 and CDR2 sequences are MDHEN and SYDVKM. The CDR3 DNA is TGTGCCAGCAGCTCCCTGGGGGGCGGGGCCAACGTCCTGACTTTC. It yields the protein CASSSLGGGANVLTF.

This clonotype turned up a few times. V usage is TRBV6-6 and J usage is TRBJ2-6, with D tentatively TRBD1 (5 bases). Trimming took off 7 bases at V and 0 bases at J, with 13 bases between the two ends. Per germline, CDR1 MNHNY and CDR2 SVGAGI (reference sequence). The CDR3 runs to 16 residues. The CDR3 is CASTPRQSSGANVLTF. For the CDR3, the DNA is TGTGCCAGCACCCCTCGACAGAGCTCTGGGGCCAACGTCCTGACTTTC.

This clonotype came up a few times. This chain connects TRBV4-2 to TRBJ1-2; D is ambiguous. CDR1 and CDR2 (germline): LGHNA, YNFKEQ. Trimming shortened V by 0 bases and J by 4 bases, and 15 bases separated the two germline ends. The CDR3 extends over 16 amino acids. This CDR3 is CASSQERVSPIYGYTF. The DNA of the CDR3 is TGTGCCAGCAGCCAAGAGAGGGTGTCCCCCATCTATGGCTACACCTTC.

This chain uses TRBV27 with TRBJ2-7; the D gene could be TRBD1 or TRBD2 (6 bases each). The CDR3 loop spans 12 amino acids. Looked up from germline, CDR1 is MNHEY and CDR2 is SMNVEV (reference sequence). Trimming removed 7 bases from V and 6 bases from J, with 13 bases in between. The CDR3 nucleotides read TGTGCCAGCAAGGGGGGAGCTTCCGAGCAGTACTTC. Translated: CASKGGASEQYF.

This clonotype has ten or more counts. The V call is TRBV12-3 or TRBV12-4, the J call TRBJ1-5; the D is unclear. Deletions cut 3 bases from V and 2 bases from J, with 2 bases between. The CDR3 runs to 12 residues. CDR3 sequence (DNA): TGTGCCAGCAGTTTTGGCAATCAGCCCCAGCATTTT. The encoded protein is CASSFGNQPQHF.

V gene TRBV10-3 combines with J gene TRBJ2-5; TRBD1 or TRBD2 may be the D gene (5 bases each). Trimming pared 6 bases from V and 5 bases from J, leaving 16 bases between. Germline CDR1 is ENHRY and CDR2 is SYGVKD. This CDR3 is 14 amino acids long. The CDR3 DNA reads TGTGCCATCAGCTCCCCCGGGACGGGGGAGACCCAGTACTTC. Protein: CAISSPGTGETQYF.

The gene calls are TRBV20-1 and TRBJ1-3, with D possibly being TRBD1 (5 bases). Trimming pared 0 bases from V and 2 bases from J, leaving 14 bases between. From germline, CDR1 is DFQATT and CDR2 SNEGSKA (reference sequence). CDR3 length: 16 amino acids. This chain's CDR3 is CSARDNSGITGNTIYF. CDR3 DNA sequence: TGCAGTGCTAGAGATAATTCAGGGATCACTGGAAACACCATATATTTT.

This clonotype was seen at least ten times. The chain couples TRBV7-3 to TRBJ1-1, with 7 positions matching TRBD1. Germline lookup yields CDR1 SGHTA and CDR2 FQGTGA. Germline trimming cut 6 bases from V and 3 bases from J; bases unmatched to any gene: 4. This CDR3 is 13 amino acids long. The CDR3 sequence is CASRRQGDTEAFF. CDR3 sequence (DNA): TGTGCCAGCAGGAGGCAGGGGGACACTGAAGCTTTCTTT.

This clonotype was observed at least ten times. The chain recombines TRBV27 with TRBJ1-2; D gene ambiguous. The germline V gene encodes CDR1 MNHEY and CDR2 SMNVEV (reference sequence). The CDR3 has 13 amino acids. Trimming took off 0 bases at V and 6 bases at J, with 8 bases between the two ends. The CDR3 protein is CASSLSSGDGYTF. The CDR3 nucleotides are TGTGCCAGCAGTTTATCATCTGGGGATGGCTACACCTTC.

This clonotype has just a few counts. The CDR3 nucleotides are TGTGCCAGCAGCTCCCCAGTAACAGGGATATGGAACACTGAAGCTTTCTTT. Amino acids: CASSSPVTGIWNTEAFF. This chain joins TRBV7-8 and TRBJ1-1, with D possibly TRBD1 on 6 matching bases. Germline V gives CDR1 SGHVS, CDR2 FQNEAQ. The CDR3 is made up of 17 amino acids. Trimming took 4 bases from V and 1 from J, leaving 19 bases between them.

In this sample, this clonotype turned up many times. The chain uses TRBV4-2 and TRBJ2-3; 14 nucleotides match TRBD2. V lost 2 bases, J lost 1 base, and 11 bases stayed unmatched. CDR1 is LGHNA and CDR2 is YNFKEQ in the germline V gene. CDR3 length equals 20 residues. The CDR3 region is CASSQIGTSGGPVGTDTQYF. The CDR3 nucleotides are TGTGCCAGCAGCCAAATTGGGACTAGCGGGGGTCCCGTGGGCACAGATACGCAGTATTTT.

This clonotype has a handful of counts. One end of the junction fails to match germline, which may point to a read error. The chain is built from TRBV7-9 and TRBJ1-1, with 7 positions matching TRBD1. Per germline, CDR1 SEHNR and CDR2 FQNEAQ (reference sequence). The CDR3 is 14 amino acids. DNA for the CDR3: TGTGCCAGCAGCTTAACCTTAACAGGGGACGAAGCTTTATTT. Protein: CASSLTLTGDEALF.

The chain uses TRBV5-6 and TRBJ2-5; the match to TRBD1 covers 8 bases. J gave up 6 bases and V 10 bases, and 8 bases lay outside the gene matches. The CDR3 length is 12 residues. Germline CDR1 and CDR2: SGHDT and YYEEEE. CDR3 sequence: CAGAGQVKTQYF. The CDR3, as DNA: TGTGCCGGGGCGGGACAGGTAAAGACCCAGTACTTC.

This clonotype was counted a few times. This chain links TRBV10-3 with TRBJ2-6; D is perhaps TRBD1 (6 bases). This CDR3 spans 14 amino acids. Germline lookup yields CDR1 ENHRY and CDR2 SYGVKD. V was clipped by 10 bases and J by 0 bases, with 10 bases between them. CDR3 sequence: CASYRDSGANVLTF. CDR3 DNA sequence: TGTGCCAGTTACAGGGACTCTGGGGCCAACGTCCTGACTTTC.